This TCR beta chain is from a study of response to subunit inactivated influenza vaccine. This clonotype was counted only a few times. With V trimmed by 1 base and J by 0 bases, 14 bases remained unmatched. This CDR3 has 19 amino acids. The germline V gene has CDR1 MNHEY and CDR2 SVGEGT. TCRdb re-called the RT-PCR reads with MiXCR, one entry per CDR3 protein. The table shows around 850,000 distinct CDR3 sequences, with 18% occurring only once. The sample here was PBMCs from blood, taken about 5 days after vaccination. The sequence was collected from a man in his forties or fifties who received an inactivated influenza vaccine. This chain joins TRBV6-2 or TRBV6-3 and TRBJ2-7; 8 nucleotides align to TRBD1. The CDR3 DNA is TGTGCCAGCAGTTACTGGACAGGGAGAGGAACGGGAGTCTCCTACGAGCAGTACTTC. Its protein is CASSYWTGRGTGVSYEQYF.